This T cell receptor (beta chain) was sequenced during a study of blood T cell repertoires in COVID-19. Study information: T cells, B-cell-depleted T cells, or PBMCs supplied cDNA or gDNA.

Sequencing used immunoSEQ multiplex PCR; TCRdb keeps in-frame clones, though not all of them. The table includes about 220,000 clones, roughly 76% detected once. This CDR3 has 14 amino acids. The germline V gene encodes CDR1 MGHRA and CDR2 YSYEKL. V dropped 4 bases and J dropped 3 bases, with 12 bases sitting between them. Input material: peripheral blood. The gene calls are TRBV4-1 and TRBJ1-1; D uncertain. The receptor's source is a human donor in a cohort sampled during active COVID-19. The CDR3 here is CASSRSTRYTEAFF. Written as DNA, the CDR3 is TGCGCCAGCAGCCGAAGTACTCGGTACACTGAAGCTTTCTTT.